This T cell receptor (beta chain) was sequenced for a study of T cells in localized non-small cell lung cancer. Study-wide results and limits: T cell clonality was highest in uninvolved adjacent lung, above tumor. Because only a single region of the tumor was sequenced, heterogeneity remains possible.

TCRdb keeps only in-frame clones here, not all; method: immunoSEQ multiplex PCR. Of tens of thousands of clones detected, around nine tenths appear once; the ten largest clones hold under 5.5%. Remarks on this clone: Antigen: not known.

Per germline, CDR1 MNHEY and CDR2 SVGAGI. The V gene lost 6 bases and the J gene lost 0 bases, with 9 bases spanning the gap. CDR3 length equals 14 residues. This sequence joins TRBV6-5 and TRBJ1-5; the D is unclear. The clonotype was recovered from a woman between 35 and 75 years old with stage I lung adenocarcinoma. The sample consisted of peripheral blood, taken before any cancer treatment. The CDR3 loop is CASSQRNSNQPQHF. The DNA for the CDR3 is TGTGCCAGCAGCCAGAGAAATAGCAATCAGCCCCAGCATTTT.